Each of the 14 T cell receptor beta chains below was sequenced from the same sample in a study of OX40 agonist ivuxolimab in advanced cancers. TCRdb's table, derived via immunoSEQ multiplex PCR, lists solely in-frame clones and lacks some. In the table there are nearly 20,000 clones, about nine tenths of which are singletons. The sequenced sample was CD4+ or CD8+ T cells sorted from blood, obtained in a trial of the OX40 agonist ivuxolimab. The receptors here all came from an adult with an advanced solid tumor such as melanoma, head and neck, liver or kidney cancer.

The V gene is TRBV29-1, the J gene TRBJ2-7; a possible D gene is TRBD1 (6 bases). This CDR3 is 14 amino acids long. CDR1 and CDR2 (germline): SQVTM, ANQGSEA. With 7 bases removed from V and 3 bases from J, the gap between germline ends came to 19 bases. CDR3 sequence (DNA): TGCAGCGCTGGGGGCCGGCAGGGCGGCTACGAGCAGTACTTC. It is translated as CSAGGRQGGYEQYF.

The chain is built from TRBV5-1 and TRBJ2-5; 9 positions match TRBD1. The V and J ends lost 2 bases and 4 bases, in that order; junction bases with no gene match: 3. The CDR3 is made up of 14 amino acids. Germline CDR1 reads SGHRS; CDR2 reads YFSETQ. In nucleotides, the CDR3 is TGCGCCAGCAGCTTTACAGGGGGCTCAGAGACCCAGTACTTC. Encoded protein: CASSFTGGSETQYF. The whole variable domain, filled in from reference TRBV5-1 and TRBJ2-5, reads KAGVTQTPRYLIKTRGQQVTLSCSPISGHRSVSWYQQTPGQGLQFLFEYFSETQRNKGNFPGRFSGRQFSNSRSEMNVSTLELGDSALYLCASSFTGGSETQYFGPGTRLLVL.

The chain is built from TRBV7-9 and TRBJ1-4; 7 bases align to TRBD1. With 3 bases clipped from V and 6 bases from J, the junction kept 4 bases outside the gene matches. Looked up from germline, CDR1 is SEHNR and CDR2 is FQNEAQ (reference sequence). The CDR3 is made up of 14 amino acids. DNA for the CDR3: TGTGCCAGCAGCTTGGCAGGGGGTTATGAAAAACTGTTTTTT. Its translation: CASSLAGGYEKLFF. The full variable domain, with the rest looked up from reference TRBV7-9 and TRBJ1-4, is DTGVSQNPRHKITKRGQNVTFRCDPISEHNRLYWYRQTLGQGPEFLTYFQNEAQLEKSRLLSDRFSAERPKGSFSTLEIQRTEQGDSAMYLCASSLAGGYEKLFFGSGTQLSVL.

The rearrangement joins TRBV29-1 to TRBJ2-1; a weak D match, TRBD1 (6 bases). V lost 6 bases to trimming and J lost 5 bases, with 11 bases between them. The CDR3 is 12 residues long. Germline V gives CDR1 SQVTM, CDR2 ANQGSEA. The CDR3 protein is CSVGHPNNEQFF. The DNA for the CDR3 is TGCAGCGTGGGACACCCTAACAATGAGCAGTTCTTC.

The sample holds a few counts of this clone. This chain links TRBV9 with TRBJ1-1; 7 bases line up with TRBD1. Losses at the gene ends were 2 bases for V and 3 bases for J; bases not matched to a gene: 1. There are 13 residues in the CDR3. Germline V gives CDR1 SGDLS, CDR2 YYNGEE. The CDR3, as DNA: TGTGCCAGCAGCGTTAGGGGGCACACTGAAGCTTTCTTT. Translated: CASSVRGHTEAFF.

The chain links TRBV18 to TRBJ2-7, with 8 bases lining up with TRBD2. The CDR3 spans 12 residues. V lost 5 bases to trimming and J lost 7 bases; unmatched junction nucleotides: 4. Germline V gene lookup returns CDR1 KGHSH and CDR2 LQKENI. This chain's CDR3 is CASSVGTSEQYF. CDR3 in DNA: TGTGCCAGCTCAGTCGGGACTAGTGAGCAGTACTTC.

The V and J genes are TRBV29-1 and TRBJ2-3, with 11 bases fitting TRBD2. CDR3 length: 17 amino acids. Losses at the gene ends were 7 bases for V and 0 bases for J; bases not matched to a gene: 12. Germline V lookup: CDR1 SQVTM, CDR2 ANQGSEA. Here the CDR3 reads CSATGTSGRGSTDTQYF. In DNA form, the CDR3 reads TGCAGCGCCACCGGGACTAGCGGAAGAGGTAGCACAGATACGCAGTATTTT.

The V call is TRBV5-1, the J call TRBJ2-2; D is possibly TRBD1 (6 bases). The CDR3 spans 15 residues. The germline V and J ends were trimmed by 0 bases and 4 bases, with 10 bases remaining between them. Germline V lookup: CDR1 SGHRS, CDR2 YFSETQ. The CDR3 protein is CASSLGDIATGELFF. Here the CDR3 DNA reads TGCGCCAGCAGCTTGGGGGACATCGCCACCGGGGAGCTGTTTTTT.

This chain links TRBV2 with TRBJ1-2, with a tentative D call TRBD1 (6 bases). The V end was cut by 1 base, the J end by 5 bases, with 11 bases between. Per germline, CDR1 SNHLY and CDR2 FYNNEI. This CDR3 is 14 amino acids long. CDR3 in DNA: TGTGCCAGCAGTGAAGTGGGGAGGGGGTATGGCTACACCTTC. It encodes CASSEVGRGYGYTF. Drawing the rest from reference TRBV2 and TRBJ1-2, the complete variable domain is EPEVTQTPSHQVTQMGQEVILRCVPISNHLYFYWYRQILGQKVEFLVSFYNNEISEKSEIFDDQFSVERPDGSNFTLKIRSTKLEDSAMYFCASSEVGRGYGYTFGSGTRLTVV.

V is TRBV7-2 and J is TRBJ2-7; 12 bases map to TRBD2. Trimming removed 1 base from V and 4 bases from J; junction bases left unmatched: 8. This CDR3 has 17 amino acids. Germline V gene lookup returns CDR1 SGHTA and CDR2 FQGNSA. Written as DNA, the CDR3 is TGTGCCAGCAGCTTAGATCGACTAGCGGGGGCTTTTTACGAGCAGTACTTC. It is translated as CASSLDRLAGAFYEQYF.

A few counts support this clone. The chain employs TRBV4-1 and TRBJ2-1; 10 positions match TRBD2. After removal of 1 base from V and 4 bases from J, the junction contained 7 bases not matched to a gene. The CDR3 length is 17 residues. Germline CDR1 is MGHRA and CDR2 is YSYEKL. The CDR3 nucleotides are TGCGCCAGCAGCCAAGGTATGCTAGCGGGAGAATACAATGAGCAGTTCTTC. Translating gives CASSQGMLAGEYNEQFF.

The chain uses TRBV11-1 and TRBJ2-1; 14 nucleotides match TRBD2. The germline V gene has CDR1 SGHAT and CDR2 FQDESV (reference sequence). The CDR3 is 16 amino acids. The trim removed 0 bases at V and 6 bases at J, leaving 1 base unmatched. The chain's CDR3 is CASSLAGTSGGNEQFF. In nucleotides, the CDR3 is TGTGCCAGCAGCTTAGCCGGGACTAGCGGGGGCAATGAGCAGTTCTTC.

The chain carries TRBV5-3 and TRBJ1-2; D is ambiguous. TRBV5-3 is annotated as an ORF whose role is uncertain. This CDR3 region has 14 residues. Trimming took 0 bases from V and 0 from J, leaving 6 bases between them. The CDR3 loop is CARSLEGSNYGYTF. The CDR3 nucleotides are TGTGCCAGAAGCTTGGAGGGCTCTAACTATGGCTACACCTTC.

Worth noting for this clone: Other DNA sequences in this sample translate to the same CDR3. This chain uses TRBV5-1 with TRBJ2-7, with D perhaps matching TRBD2 (5 bases). The V gene's germline CDR1 is SGHRS and CDR2 YFSETQ. V lost 4 bases, J lost 2 bases, and 10 bases lay in between. The CDR3 runs 13 residues. CDR3 region: CASSLGRAYEQYF. The CDR3 coding sequence is TGCGCCAGCAGCCTCGGGCGGGCCTACGAGCAGTACTTC. The complete variable domain, with remaining parts taken from reference TRBV5-1 and TRBJ2-7, reads KAGVTQTPRYLIKTRGQQVTLSCSPISGHRSVSWYQQTPGQGLQFLFEYFSETQRNKGNFPGRFSGRQFSNSRSEMNVSTLELGDSALYLCASSLGRAYEQYFGPGTRLTVT.